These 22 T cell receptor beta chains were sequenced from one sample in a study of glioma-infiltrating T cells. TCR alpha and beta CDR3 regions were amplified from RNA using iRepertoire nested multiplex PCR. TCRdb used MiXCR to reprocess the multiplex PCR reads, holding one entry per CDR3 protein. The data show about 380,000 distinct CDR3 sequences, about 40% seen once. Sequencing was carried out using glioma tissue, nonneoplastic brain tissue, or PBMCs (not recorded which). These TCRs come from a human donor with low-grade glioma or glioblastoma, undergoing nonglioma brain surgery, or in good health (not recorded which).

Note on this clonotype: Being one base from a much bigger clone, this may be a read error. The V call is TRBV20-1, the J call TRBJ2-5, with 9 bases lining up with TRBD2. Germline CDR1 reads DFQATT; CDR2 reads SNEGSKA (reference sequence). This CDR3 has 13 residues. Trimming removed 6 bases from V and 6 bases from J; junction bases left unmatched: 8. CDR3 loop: CSAGSSGRKTQYF. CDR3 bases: TGCAGTGCCGGGAGTAGCGGGAGAAAGACCCAGTACTTC.

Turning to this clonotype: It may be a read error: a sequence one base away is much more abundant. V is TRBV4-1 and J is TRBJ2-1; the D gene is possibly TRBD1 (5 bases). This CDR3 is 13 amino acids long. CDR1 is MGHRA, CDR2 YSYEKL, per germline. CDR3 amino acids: CVSSQDRYNEQFF. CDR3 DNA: TGCGTCAGCAGCCAAGACAGATACAATGAGCAGTTCTTC.

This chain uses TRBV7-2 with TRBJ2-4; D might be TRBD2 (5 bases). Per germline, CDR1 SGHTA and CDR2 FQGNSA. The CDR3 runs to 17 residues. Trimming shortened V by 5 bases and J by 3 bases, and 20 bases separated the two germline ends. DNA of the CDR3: TGTGCCAGCAGCAGAGAAAGGCTTAGGGAGTACAAAAACATTCAGTACTTC. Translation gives CASSRERLREYKNIQYF.

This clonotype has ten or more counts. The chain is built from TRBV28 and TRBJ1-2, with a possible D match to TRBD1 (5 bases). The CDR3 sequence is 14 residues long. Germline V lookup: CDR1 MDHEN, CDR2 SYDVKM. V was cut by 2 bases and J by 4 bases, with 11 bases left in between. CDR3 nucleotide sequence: TGTGCCAGCAGTTTAGGGCAGGGCGGCTATGGCTACACCTTC. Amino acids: CASSLGQGGYGYTF.

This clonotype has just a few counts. The CDR3 protein is CASSPSGNSQVGAFF. The CDR3 DNA reads as TGTGCCAGCAGCCCCTCGGGCAATTCCCAGGTCGGAGCTTTCTTT. This chain links TRBV7-3 with TRBJ1-1; no clear D. Trimming cost V 5 bases and J 10 bases, with 23 bases left between them. The length of the CDR3 is 15 residues. Germline loops: CDR1 SGHTA, CDR2 FQGTGA.

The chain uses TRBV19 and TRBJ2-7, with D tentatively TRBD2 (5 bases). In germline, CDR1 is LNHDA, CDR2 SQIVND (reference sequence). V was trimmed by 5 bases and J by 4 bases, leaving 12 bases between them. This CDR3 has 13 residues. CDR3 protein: CASSVRDLYEQYF. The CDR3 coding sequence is TGTGCCAGTAGTGTACGGGATTTGTACGAGCAGTACTTC.

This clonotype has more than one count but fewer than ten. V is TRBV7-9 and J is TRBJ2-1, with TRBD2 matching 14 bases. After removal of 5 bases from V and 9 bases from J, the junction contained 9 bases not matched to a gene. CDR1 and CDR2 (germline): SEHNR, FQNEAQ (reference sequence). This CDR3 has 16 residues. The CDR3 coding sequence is TGTGCCAGCAGCCCCCGACTAGCGGGAGGGCCTGGTGAGCAGTTCTTC. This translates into CASSPRLAGGPGEQFF.

The CDR3 loop is CASSSVLGAYGYTF. CDR3 sequence (DNA): TGTGCCAGCAGTTCGGTTTTGGGGGCCTATGGCTACACCTTC. The rearrangement joins TRBV6-9 to TRBJ1-2, with D possibly matching TRBD1 (6 bases). Trimming removed 4 bases from V and 4 bases from J, with 13 bases in between. The CDR3 contains 14 residues. Germline V gene sequence: CDR1 MNHGY, CDR2 SVAAGI.

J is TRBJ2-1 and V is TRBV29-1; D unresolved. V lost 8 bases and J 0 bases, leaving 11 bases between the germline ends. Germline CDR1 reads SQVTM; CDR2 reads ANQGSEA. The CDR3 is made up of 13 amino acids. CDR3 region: CSTMDSSYNEQFF. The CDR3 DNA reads TGCAGCACTATGGATTCCTCCTACAATGAGCAGTTCTTC.

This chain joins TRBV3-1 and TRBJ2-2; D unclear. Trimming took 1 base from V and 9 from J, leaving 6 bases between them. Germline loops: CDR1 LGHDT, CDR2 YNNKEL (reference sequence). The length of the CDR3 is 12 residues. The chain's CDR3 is CASSQGRRELFF. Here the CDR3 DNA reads TGTGCCAGCAGCCAAGGCCGACGGGAGCTGTTTTTT.

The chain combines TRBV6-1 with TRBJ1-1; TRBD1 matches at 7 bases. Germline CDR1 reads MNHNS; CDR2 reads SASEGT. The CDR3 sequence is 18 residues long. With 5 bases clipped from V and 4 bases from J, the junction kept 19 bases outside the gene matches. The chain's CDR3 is CASSSPSADRDKGTEAFF. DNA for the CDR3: TGTGCCAGCAGTTCACCCTCCGCTGACAGGGACAAGGGCACTGAAGCTTTCTTT.

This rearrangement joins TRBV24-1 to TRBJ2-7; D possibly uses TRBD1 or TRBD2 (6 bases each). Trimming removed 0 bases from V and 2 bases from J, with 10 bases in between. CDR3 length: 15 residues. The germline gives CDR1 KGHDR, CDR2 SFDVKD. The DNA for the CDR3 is TGTGCCACCAGTGATTTGAAGGGGGGCACCTACGAGCAGTACTTC. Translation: CATSDLKGGTYEQYF.

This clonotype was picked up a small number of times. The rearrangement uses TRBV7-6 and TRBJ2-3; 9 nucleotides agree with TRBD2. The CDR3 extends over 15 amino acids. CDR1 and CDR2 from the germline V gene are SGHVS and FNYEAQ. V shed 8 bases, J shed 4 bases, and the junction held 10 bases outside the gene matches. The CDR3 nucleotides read TGTGCCAGCTTACTTGGCGGGAGGGTTGCAGATACGCAGTATTTT. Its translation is CASLLGGRVADTQYF.

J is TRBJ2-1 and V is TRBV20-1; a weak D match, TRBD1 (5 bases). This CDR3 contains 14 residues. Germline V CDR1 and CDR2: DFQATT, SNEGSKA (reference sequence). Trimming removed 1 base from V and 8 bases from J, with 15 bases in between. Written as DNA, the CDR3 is TGCAGTGCTAGAGGAAGGGGTTCGCTCCATGAGCAGTTCTTC. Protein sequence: CSARGRGSLHEQFF.

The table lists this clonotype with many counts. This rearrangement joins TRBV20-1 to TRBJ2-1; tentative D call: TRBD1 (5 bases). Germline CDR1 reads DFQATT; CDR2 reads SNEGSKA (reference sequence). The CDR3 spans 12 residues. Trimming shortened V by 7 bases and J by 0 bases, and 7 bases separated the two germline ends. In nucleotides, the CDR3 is TGCAGTGTACAGGTCTCCTACAATGAGCAGTTCTTC. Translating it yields CSVQVSYNEQFF.

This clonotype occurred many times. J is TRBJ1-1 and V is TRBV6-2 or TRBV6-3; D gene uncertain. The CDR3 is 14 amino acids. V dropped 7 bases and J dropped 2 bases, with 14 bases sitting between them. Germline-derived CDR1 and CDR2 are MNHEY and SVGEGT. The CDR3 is CASTLSVPNTEAFF. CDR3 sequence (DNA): TGTGCCAGCACTCTTAGTGTACCTAACACTGAAGCTTTCTTT.

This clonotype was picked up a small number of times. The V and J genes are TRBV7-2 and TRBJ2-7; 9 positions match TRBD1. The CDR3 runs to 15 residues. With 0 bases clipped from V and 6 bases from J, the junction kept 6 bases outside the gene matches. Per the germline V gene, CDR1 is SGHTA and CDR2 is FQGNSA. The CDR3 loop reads CASSLAGQGGGEQYF. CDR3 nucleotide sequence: TGTGCCAGCAGCTTAGCGGGACAGGGCGGAGGCGAGCAGTACTTC.

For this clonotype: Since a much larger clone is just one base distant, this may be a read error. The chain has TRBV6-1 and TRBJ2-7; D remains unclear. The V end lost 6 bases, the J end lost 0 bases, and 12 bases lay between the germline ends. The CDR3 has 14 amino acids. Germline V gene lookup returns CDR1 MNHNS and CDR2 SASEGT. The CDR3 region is CASRNDQTSYEQYF. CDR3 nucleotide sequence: TGTGCCAGCAGAAACGACCAGACCTCCTACGAGCAGTACTTC.

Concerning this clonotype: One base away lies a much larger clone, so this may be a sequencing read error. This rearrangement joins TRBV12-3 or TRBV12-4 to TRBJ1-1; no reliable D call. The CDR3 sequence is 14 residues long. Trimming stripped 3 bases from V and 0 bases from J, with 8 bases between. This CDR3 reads CASSFTFMNTEAFF. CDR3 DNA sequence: TGTGCCAGCAGTTTCACATTCATGAACACTGAAGCTTTCTTT.

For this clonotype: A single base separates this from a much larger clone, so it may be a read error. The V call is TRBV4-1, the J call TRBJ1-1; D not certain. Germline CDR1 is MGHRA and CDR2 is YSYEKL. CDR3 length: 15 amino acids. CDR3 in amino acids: CPSSQDQAGNTEAFF. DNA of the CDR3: TGCCCCAGCAGCCAAGATCAGGCGGGGAACACTGAAGCTTTCTTT.

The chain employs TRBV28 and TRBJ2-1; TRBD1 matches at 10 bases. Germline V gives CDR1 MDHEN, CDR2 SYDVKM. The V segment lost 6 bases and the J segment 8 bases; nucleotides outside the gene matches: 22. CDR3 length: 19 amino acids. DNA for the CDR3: TGTGCCAGCAGCCCTAGGACAGGGGGGGCACTCCTAACGGATTATGAGCAGTTCTTC. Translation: CASSPRTGGALLTDYEQFF.

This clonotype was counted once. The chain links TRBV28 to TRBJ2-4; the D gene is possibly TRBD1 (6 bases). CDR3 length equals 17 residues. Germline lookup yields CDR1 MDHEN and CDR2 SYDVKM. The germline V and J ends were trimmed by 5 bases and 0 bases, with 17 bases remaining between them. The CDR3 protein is CASSPGTGLAAKNIQYF. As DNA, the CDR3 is TGTGCCAGCAGTCCAGGCACAGGGTTGGCAGCCAAAAACATTCAGTACTTC.